These 15 T cell receptor beta chains were all obtained from the same sample, sequenced in a study of regulatory T cells in long-lasting Graves disease. As for time point: newly diagnosed GD, antithyroid drugs for less than 3 months. Preparation of the TCR library used RNA extracted from PBMCs. The authors built TCR beta libraries using iRepertoire HTBI primers and Arm-PCR of CDR3 regions. Each CDR3 protein gets one entry after TCRdb re-called the multiplex PCR reads with MiXCR. The table lists a few hundred thousand distinct CDR3 sequences, around 15% of them singletons, with 20% to 25% in the top ten. Separately, the same data were catalogued under a study of T cells in Graves' hyperthyroidism and ophthalmopathy.

The sample was peripheral blood mononuclear cells (PBMCs), taken at new diagnosis, from a patient treated with antithyroid drugs. These receptor sequences come from a woman under 30 with Graves disease.

This clonotype showed up many times. This chain connects TRBV7-2 to TRBJ2-1; no reliable D call. Trimming removed 4 bases from V and 6 bases from J, with 16 bases in between. Germline CDR1 is SGHTA and CDR2 is FQGNSA. The CDR3 runs 15 residues. The CDR3 DNA sequence: TGTACCAGCAGCTCGCCGGGCCTGGGCCCCAATGAGCAGTTCTTC. It translates to CTSSSPGLGPNEQFF.

This chain joins TRBV12-3 or TRBV12-4 and TRBJ2-7; TRBD1 or TRBD2 may be the D gene (5 bases each). This CDR3 has 12 residues. Trimming shortened V by 8 bases and J by 4 bases, and 12 bases separated the two germline ends. CDR3 region: CASGAGTYEQYF. CDR3 DNA: TGTGCCAGCGGGGCGGGCACTTACGAGCAGTACTTC.

This clonotype was recorded at least ten times. The chain is built from TRBV7-3 and TRBJ2-3; D might be TRBD1 (6 bases). This CDR3 is 16 amino acids long. The germline gives CDR1 SGHTA, CDR2 FQGTGA. V was pared by 2 bases and J by 2 bases, with 14 bases between. In DNA, the CDR3 is TGTGCCAGCAGCTTACAGGGAAGGGGGTACACAGATACGCAGTATTTT. It yields the protein CASSLQGRGYTDTQYF.

This chain joins TRBV5-1 and TRBJ2-7; D remains ambiguous. Germline CDR1 is SGHRS and CDR2 is YFSETQ. Trimming took 1 base from V and 0 from J, leaving 5 bases between them. The CDR3 contains 13 residues. Here the CDR3 reads CASSLSISYEQYF. DNA of the CDR3: TGCGCCAGCAGCTTGTCAATCTCCTACGAGCAGTACTTC. The whole variable domain, remainder taken from reference TRBV5-1 and TRBJ2-7, is KAGVTQTPRYLIKTRGQQVTLSCSPISGHRSVSWYQQTPGQGLQFLFEYFSETQRNKGNFPGRFSGRQFSNSRSEMNVSTLELGDSALYLCASSLSISYEQYFGPGTRLTVT.

With respect to this clonotype: This may be a read error, as it is one base from a much larger clone. The chain uses TRBV5-6 and TRBJ2-4, with 9 positions matching TRBD2. CDR1 SGHDT and CDR2 YYEEEE come from the germline V gene. The CDR3 extends over 14 amino acids. The junction had 10 bases not matched to a gene; V was cut back by 2 bases and J by 13 bases. The CDR3 spells CASSFLAGKVEQYF. CDR3 in DNA: TGTGCCAGCAGCTTCCTAGCGGGGAAGGTTGAGCAGTACTTC. The full variable domain, completed using reference TRBV5-6 and TRBJ2-4, is DAGVTQSPTHLIKTRGQQVTLRCSPKSGHDTVSWYQQALGQGPQFIFQYYEEEERQRGNFPDRFSGHQFPNYSSELNVNALLLGDSALYLCASSFLAGKVEQYFGAGTRLSVL.

As regards this clonotype: A far larger clone is only one base removed, so a read error is likely. This chain links TRBV7-3 with TRBJ2-3, with 7 bases matching TRBD1. Near its end, the DNA agrees better with TRBJ2-1, so the J call may be wrong. This CDR3 contains 14 residues. Germline CDR1 is SGHTA and CDR2 is FQGTGA. CDR3 loop: CASSLGGQFYEQFF. The CDR3 DNA is TGTGCCAGCAGCTTAGGGGGACAGTTCTACGAGCAGTTCTTC.

This clonotype was seen at least ten times. This chain joins TRBV7-3 and TRBJ2-5, with D perhaps TRBD2 (5 bases). Per germline, CDR1 SGHTA and CDR2 FQGTGA. The CDR3 is 14 amino acids. Trimming removed 5 bases at V and 2 bases at J, with 12 bases between. The CDR3 here is CASSAGRLQETQYF. The CDR3 DNA is TGTGCCAGCAGCGCGGGTCGACTACAAGAGACCCAGTACTTC.

The V call is TRBV20-1, the J call TRBJ1-5; D not resolved. Germline V gene sequence: CDR1 DFQATT, CDR2 SNEGSKA (reference sequence). The CDR3 totals 13 residues. The V gene lost 1 base and the J gene lost 0 bases, with 4 bases spanning the gap. The DNA for the CDR3 is TGCAGTGCTAGAGGTACTAGCAATCAGCCCCAGCATTTT. Protein sequence: CSARGTSNQPQHF.

The chain links TRBV9 to TRBJ1-3; D possibly corresponds to TRBD1 (6 bases). Trimming shortened V by 0 bases and J by 0 bases, and 10 bases separated the two germline ends. Germline assignment: CDR1 SGDLS and CDR2 YYNGEE. The CDR3 extends over 16 amino acids. The CDR3 protein is CASSVDGGLSGNTIYF. The CDR3 coding sequence is TGTGCCAGCAGCGTAGACGGGGGCCTCTCTGGAAACACCATATATTTT. Based on the CDR3 plus reference TRBV9 and TRBJ1-3, the full variable domain is DSGVTQTPKHLITATGQRVTLRCSPRSGDLSVYWYQQSLDQGLQFLIQYYNGEERAKGNILERFSAQQFPDLHSELNLSSLELGDSALYFCASSVDGGLSGNTIYFGEGSWLTVV.

Worth noting for this clonotype: The junction shows a germline mismatch at one end, possibly a read error. This chain connects TRBV12-3 or TRBV12-4 to TRBJ1-1, with 7 bases lining up with TRBD1. This CDR3 spans 15 amino acids. The CDR3 bases are TGTGCCAGCAGCCGTAGACAGGGAAAGTACACTGGAGCTTTCTTT. Amino acid sequence: CASSRRQGKYTGAFF.

This clonotype has a count of ten or more. The V call is TRBV12-3 or TRBV12-4, the J call TRBJ2-7; 7 nucleotides align to TRBD2. The CDR3 loop spans 13 amino acids. V was pared by 3 bases and J by 5 bases, with 4 bases of the junction left unmatched. The CDR3 DNA reads TGTGCCAGCAGTTTTAGGCGGGAGAACGAGCAGTACTTC. Translating it yields CASSFRRENEQYF.

This clonotype was counted ten times or more. The chain has TRBV5-6 and TRBJ2-3; TRBD2 matches at 10 bases. Germline V gene sequence: CDR1 SGHDT, CDR2 YYEEEE. The CDR3 covers 15 residues. V shed 8 bases and J 0 bases; nucleotides not matched to a gene: 6. The CDR3 DNA reads as TGTGCCAGGAGAAGCGGGAGGGCAAGCACAGATACGCAGTATTTT. This encodes CARRSGRASTDTQYF. Supplemented by reference TRBV5-6 and TRBJ2-3, the full variable domain reads DAGVTQSPTHLIKTRGQQVTLRCSPKSGHDTVSWYQQALGQGPQFIFQYYEEEERQRGNFPDRFSGHQFPNYSSELNVNALLLGDSALYLCARRSGRASTDTQYFGPGTRLTVL.

At least ten counts were recorded for this clonotype. CDR3 residues: CASSRDRTTEAFF. CDR3 coding DNA: TGTGCCAGCAGCCGGGACAGGACCACTGAAGCTTTCTTT. The chain recombines TRBV7-9 with TRBJ1-1, with TRBD1 identical over 8 bases. J lost 4 bases, V lost 5 bases, and 3 bases had no gene match. CDR3 length equals 13 residues. Germline V lookup: CDR1 SEHNR, CDR2 FQNEAQ (reference sequence).

As for this clonotype: Its ends do not fully match the called genes, so a read error is possible. V usage is TRBV7-9 and J usage is TRBJ2-3; TRBD1 matches at 8 bases. CDR1 SEHNR and CDR2 FQNEAQ come from the germline V gene (reference sequence). This CDR3 comprises 15 residues. The DNA of the CDR3 is TGTACCAGCAGCTCCAGACAGGGGCTTACAGATACGCAGTATTTT. Translated: CTSSSRQGLTDTQYF.

The rearrangement links TRBV27 to TRBJ2-7, with 8 bases that match TRBD2. V shed 0 bases, J shed 2 bases, and the junction held 3 bases outside the gene matches. From germline, CDR1 is MNHEY and CDR2 SMNVEV (reference sequence). The CDR3 loop spans 15 amino acids. In DNA, the CDR3 is TGTGCCAGCAGTTTATCTAGCGGGGCTCCCTACGAGCAGTACTTC. Its protein is CASSLSSGAPYEQYF.